This paragraph covers one TCR beta chain sequence. Which antigen it targets is not known. Base qualities are missing; no much larger clone stands one base away. CDR3 length: 14 amino acids, cysteine to phenylalanine. The entry retains the CDR3 DNA only, 42 bases that are in frame from base 1. The germline V gene provides CDR1 ENHRY and CDR2 SYGVKD. V sheds 6 bases and J sheds 0 bases, leaving 11 bases between their ends. This specimen belongs to a study of CD8 T cells in ankylosing spondylitis listed by TCRdb under 2017. Some background on the complete study: The study set out to find disease-linked TCR variants by profiling T cell receptor beta repertoires in ankylosing spondylitis patients and healthy donors. Samples of peripheral blood were taken, and for ankylosing spondylitis patients, synovial fluid was collected as well. In total, the full study cohort was made up of over a hundred healthy donors and 25 to 30 ankylosing spondylitis patients. Beyond this particular receptor, the publication reports: Some motif variants were previously reported in synovial fluid and blood of reactive arthritis patients, suggesting common disease-initiation mechanisms. In peripheral blood, the disease-linked clones were found at relatively low frequencies and had a CD8+ phenotype. The disease-linked clones were reported as significantly enriched in matched synovial fluid samples from ankylosing spondylitis patients. A TCR beta motif made up of several highly homologous amino acid variants appeared to be characteristic of blood from ankylosing spondylitis patients.

This sample was sequenced with an Illumina HiSeq 2500. TCR beta libraries were prepared by quantitative 5'-RACE with molecular barcodes. As for the authors' bioinformatics: A new computational method, built on a probabilistic model of VDJ rearrangement, was used to identify disease-linked TCR variants. The public reads were reprocessed in TCRdb via fastp at Q25 and MiXCR, keeping in-frame beta chains. Entries that share a CDR3 protein sequence are merged under the most common genes and DNA. The authors' filters were not applied to this entry. The sample table shows more than 650,000 distinct CDR3 sequences, and about 10% are seen once. The leading ten clones occupy 0.51% of the sample.

Sequenced material: blood, either unsorted or a sorted T cell fraction (not recorded which). The chain couples TRBV10-3 to TRBJ1-2; the D segment cannot be called with confidence. This TCR was sampled from a male donor with ankylosing spondylitis. In nucleotides, the sequence is TGTGCCATCAGCGCAGGATTAGCTAACTATGGCTACACCTTC. The resulting protein is CAISAGLANYGYTF.